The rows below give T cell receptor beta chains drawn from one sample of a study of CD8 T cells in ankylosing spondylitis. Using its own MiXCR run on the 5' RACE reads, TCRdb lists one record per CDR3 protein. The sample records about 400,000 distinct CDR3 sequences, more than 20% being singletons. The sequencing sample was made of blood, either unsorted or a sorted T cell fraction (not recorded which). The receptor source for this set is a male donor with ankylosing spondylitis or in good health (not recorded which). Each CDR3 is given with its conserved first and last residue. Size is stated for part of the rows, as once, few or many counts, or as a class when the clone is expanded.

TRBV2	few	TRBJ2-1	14	CASSDTSGGNEQFF
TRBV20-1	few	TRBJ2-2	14	CSATRLAGTGELFF
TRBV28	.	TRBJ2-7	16	CASSLAGTGVTYEQYF
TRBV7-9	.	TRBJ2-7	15	CASSFDGTGGYEQYF
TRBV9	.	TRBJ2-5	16	CASSVGLAGGHETQYF
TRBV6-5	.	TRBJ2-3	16	CASSYFGGSGTDTQYF
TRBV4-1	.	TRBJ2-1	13	CASSPGGSGHLFF
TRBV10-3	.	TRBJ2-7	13	CAILDSDSYEQYF
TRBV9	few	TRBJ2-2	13	CASSAPMFGELFF
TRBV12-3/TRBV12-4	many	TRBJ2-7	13	CASNRGQTYEQYF
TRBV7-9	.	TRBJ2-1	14	CASKPGGPYNEQFF
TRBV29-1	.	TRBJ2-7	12	CSVGGNSYEQYF
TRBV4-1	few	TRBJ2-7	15	CASSQDGGSSYEQYF
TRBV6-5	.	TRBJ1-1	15	CASSYTDRGSTEAFF
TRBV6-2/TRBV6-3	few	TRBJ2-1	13	CASSSGVGNEQFF
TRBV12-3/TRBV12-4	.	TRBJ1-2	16	CASSPPGGDVDYGYTF
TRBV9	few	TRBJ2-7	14	CASAPGTGGHEQYF
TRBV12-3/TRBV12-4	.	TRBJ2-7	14	CASSFPGDGEEQYF
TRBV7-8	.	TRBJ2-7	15	CASSLEAGSLYEQYF
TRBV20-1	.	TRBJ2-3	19	CSARDLASGGTNSDDTQYF
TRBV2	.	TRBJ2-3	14	CASAGLAGADTQYF
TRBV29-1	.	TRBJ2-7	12	CSVLTGSGEQYF
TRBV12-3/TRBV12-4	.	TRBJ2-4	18	CASSRPPPRKLAKNIQYF
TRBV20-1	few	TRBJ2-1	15	CSARGVVSSYNEQFF
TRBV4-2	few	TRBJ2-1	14	CASSQGQGVNEQFF
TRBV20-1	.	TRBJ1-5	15	CSARGGAPGFQPQHF
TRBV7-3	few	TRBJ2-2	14	CASSPTHGSGELFF
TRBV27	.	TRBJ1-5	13	CASSLEGIQPQHF
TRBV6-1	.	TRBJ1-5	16	CASSLKTPGAGQPQHF
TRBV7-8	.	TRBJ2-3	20	CASSLSSGTDNIESTDTQYF
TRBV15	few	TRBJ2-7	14	CATSAGSGAYEQYF
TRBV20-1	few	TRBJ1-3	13	CSARGVPGNTIYF
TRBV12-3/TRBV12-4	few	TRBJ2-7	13	CASSRPELDEQYF
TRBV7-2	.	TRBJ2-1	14	CASSPGFLYNEQFF
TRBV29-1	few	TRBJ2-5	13	CSVEDPTWETQYF
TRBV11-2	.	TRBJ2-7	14	CASRPQGISYEQYF
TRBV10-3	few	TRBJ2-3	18	CAISDPPGTSGSTDTQYF
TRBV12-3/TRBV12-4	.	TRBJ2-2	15	CASSLEWPSPGELFF
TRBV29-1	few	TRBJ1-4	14	CSVGLRAQGEKLFF
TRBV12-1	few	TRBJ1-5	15	CASSSPRGRRQPQHF
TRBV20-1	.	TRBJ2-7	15	CSANGIGTHPYEEYF
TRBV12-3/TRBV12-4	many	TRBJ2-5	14	CASSRDRVQETQYF
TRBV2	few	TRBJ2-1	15	CASSAGLASYNEQFF
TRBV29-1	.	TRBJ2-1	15	CSVEEISGYYNEQFF
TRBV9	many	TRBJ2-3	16	CASSVASGGAGDTQYF
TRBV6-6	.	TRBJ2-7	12	CASSMGTYEQYF
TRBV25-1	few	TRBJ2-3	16	CASSGMRLGSTDTQYF
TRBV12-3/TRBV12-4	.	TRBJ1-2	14	CASSLRTGGDGYTF